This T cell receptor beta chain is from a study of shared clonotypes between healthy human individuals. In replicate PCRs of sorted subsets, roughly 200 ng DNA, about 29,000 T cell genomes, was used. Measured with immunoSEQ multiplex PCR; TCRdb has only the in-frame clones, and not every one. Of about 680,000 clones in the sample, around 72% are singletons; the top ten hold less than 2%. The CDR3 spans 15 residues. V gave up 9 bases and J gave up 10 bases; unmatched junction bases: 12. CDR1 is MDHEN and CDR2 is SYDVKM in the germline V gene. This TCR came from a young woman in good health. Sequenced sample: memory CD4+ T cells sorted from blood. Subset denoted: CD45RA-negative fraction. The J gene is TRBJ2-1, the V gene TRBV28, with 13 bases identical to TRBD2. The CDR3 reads CASRTSGSNTVEQFF. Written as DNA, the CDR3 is TGTGCCAGTAGGACTAGCGGGAGTAATACTGTGGAGCAGTTCTTC.